This TCR beta chain comes out of a study of cytomegalovirus exposure and HLA in healthy donors. In the PCR, 60 Vbeta and 13 Jbeta primers were used. TCRdb's table, derived via immunoSEQ multiplex PCR, lists solely in-frame clones and lacks some. The sample holds around 180,000 clones; over 80% are singletons and the top ten take approximately 1.2%. The study's findings and limits: A later analysis showed that HLA-associated TCR beta chains had undergone more clonal expansion than equally common others. Later analysis suggested most CMV-associated TCR beta chains were HLA-restricted. What was likely a sequencing artifact was a cluster of highly shared sequence variants.

Worth noting for this clone: The antigen remains unidentified.

This TCR was recovered from a boy aged 2-9 years in good health and CMV-seronegative. Material for sequencing was PBMCs.

The CDR3 sequence: CASSQDVAGETDTQYF. The CDR3 coding sequence is TGTGCCAGCAGCCAAGATGTAGCGGGAGAGACAGATACGCAGTATTTT. The rearrangement links TRBV4-2 to TRBJ2-3; 9 bases line up with TRBD2. Germline CDR1 reads LGHNA; CDR2 reads YNFKEQ. This CDR3 is 16 amino acids long. V shed 0 bases and J 3 bases; nucleotides not matched to a gene: 4.